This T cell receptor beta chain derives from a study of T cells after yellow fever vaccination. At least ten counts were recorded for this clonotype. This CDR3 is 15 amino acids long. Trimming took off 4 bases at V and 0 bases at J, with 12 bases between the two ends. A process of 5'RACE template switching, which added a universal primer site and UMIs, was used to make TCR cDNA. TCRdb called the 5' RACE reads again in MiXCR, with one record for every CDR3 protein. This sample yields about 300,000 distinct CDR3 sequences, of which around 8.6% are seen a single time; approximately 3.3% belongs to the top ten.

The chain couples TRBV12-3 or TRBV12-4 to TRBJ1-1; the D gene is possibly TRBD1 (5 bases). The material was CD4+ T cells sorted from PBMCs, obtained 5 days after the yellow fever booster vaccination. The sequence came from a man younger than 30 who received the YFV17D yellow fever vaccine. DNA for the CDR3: TGTGCCAGCAGTTCCTCCGGGACGGTGAACACTGAAGCTTTCTTT. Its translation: CASSSSGTVNTEAFF.